This T cell receptor beta chain originates from a study of blood T cell repertoires in COVID-19. Study as a whole: Whether acute or convalescent, the COVID-19 samples came from the United States, Italy and Spain. From T cells, B-cell-depleted T cells, or PBMCs came the material, which was cDNA or gDNA.

As handled by the study authors: Researchers report that nucleated cell counts were estimated from reference gene primer amplification. The repertoire was sequenced with immunoSEQ multiplex PCR; TCRdb's copy has only in-frame clones and lacks some. D and trimming were read from the DNA, whereas the V and J calls and clone size are those reported in that table. In the table there are approximately 140,000 clones, 86% of which are singletons. The specimen sequenced was peripheral blood. The TCR comes from a man between 65 and 85 years old with acute or convalescent COVID-19.

The CDR3 DNA follows: TGTGCCAGCAGTGATGGTAGCCGCTCCTACAATGAGCAGTTCTTC. Residues: CASSDGSRSYNEQFF. The chain recombines TRBV6-1 with TRBJ2-1; D uncertain. The CDR3 extends over 15 amino acids. The V end was cut by 3 bases, the J end by 0 bases, with 9 bases between. The V gene's germline CDR1 is MNHNS and CDR2 SASEGT.